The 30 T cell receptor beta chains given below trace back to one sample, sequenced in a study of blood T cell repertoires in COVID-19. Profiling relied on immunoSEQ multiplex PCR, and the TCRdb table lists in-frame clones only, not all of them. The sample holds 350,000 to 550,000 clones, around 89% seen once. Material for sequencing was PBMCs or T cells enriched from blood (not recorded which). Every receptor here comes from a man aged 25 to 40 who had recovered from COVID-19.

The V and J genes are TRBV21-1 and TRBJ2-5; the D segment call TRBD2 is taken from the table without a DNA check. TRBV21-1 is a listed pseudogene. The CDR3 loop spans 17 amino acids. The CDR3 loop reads CASSPRGSGNQKETQYF. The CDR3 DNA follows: TGTGCCAGCAGCCCTCGAGGGTCCGGGAATCAAAAAGAGACCCAGTACTTC.

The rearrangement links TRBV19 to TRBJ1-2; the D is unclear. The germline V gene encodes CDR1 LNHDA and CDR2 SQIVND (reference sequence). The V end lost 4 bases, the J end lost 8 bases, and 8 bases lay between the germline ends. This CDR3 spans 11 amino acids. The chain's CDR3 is CASSTPSGYTF. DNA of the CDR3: TGTGCCAGTAGTACCCCCTCCGGCTACACCTTC.

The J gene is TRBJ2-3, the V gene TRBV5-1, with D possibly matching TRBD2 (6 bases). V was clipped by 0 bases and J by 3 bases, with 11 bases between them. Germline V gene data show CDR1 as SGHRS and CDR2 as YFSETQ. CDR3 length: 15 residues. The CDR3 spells CASSLEGGNTDTQYF. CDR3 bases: TGCGCCAGCAGCTTGGAGGGCGGGAATACAGATACGCAGTATTTT.

The CDR3 region has the DNA TGTGCCAGCAGTTCCCCCAGCGGGACTCGGCAGTTCTTC. The encoded protein is CASSSPSGTRQFF. The V and J genes are TRBV12-3 or TRBV12-4 and TRBJ2-1; 7 nucleotides line up with TRBD2. The CDR3 has 13 residues. The V segment lost 4 bases and the J segment 12 bases; nucleotides outside the gene matches: 9.

In DNA form, the CDR3 reads TGTGCCAGCTCACCACTGGAACTAGCCGAAAACTGGGAGACCCAGTACTTC. Amino acids: CASSPLELAENWETQYF. The V and J genes are TRBV18 and TRBJ2-5, with D possibly matching TRBD2 (6 bases). V was cut by 1 base and J by 5 bases, with 20 bases left in between. The germline V gene encodes CDR1 KGHSH and CDR2 LQKENI. CDR3 size: 17 residues.

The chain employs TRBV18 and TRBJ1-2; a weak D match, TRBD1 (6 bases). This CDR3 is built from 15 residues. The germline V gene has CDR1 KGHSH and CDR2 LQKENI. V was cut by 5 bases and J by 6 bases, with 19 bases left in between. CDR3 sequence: CASSDRPKQGDGYTF. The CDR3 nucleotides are TGTGCCAGCTCAGATCGCCCAAAACAGGGAGATGGCTACACCTTC.

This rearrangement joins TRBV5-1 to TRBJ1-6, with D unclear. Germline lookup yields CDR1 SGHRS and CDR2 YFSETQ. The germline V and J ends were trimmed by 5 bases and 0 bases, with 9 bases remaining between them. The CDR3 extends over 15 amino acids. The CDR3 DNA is TGCGCCAGCAGAACGGACTTCTCCTATAATTCACCCCTCCACTTT. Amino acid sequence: CASRTDFSYNSPLHF. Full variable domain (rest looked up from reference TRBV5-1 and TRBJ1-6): KAGVTQTPRYLIKTRGQQVTLSCSPISGHRSVSWYQQTPGQGLQFLFEYFSETQRNKGNFPGRFSGRQFSNSRSEMNVSTLELGDSALYLCASRTDFSYNSPLHFGNGTRLTVT.

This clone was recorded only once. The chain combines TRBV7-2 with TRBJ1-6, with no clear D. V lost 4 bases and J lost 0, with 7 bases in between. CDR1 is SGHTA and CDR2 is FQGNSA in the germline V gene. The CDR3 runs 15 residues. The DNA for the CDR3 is TGTGCCAGCAGCTCCCCGAGCTCCTATAATTCACCCCTCCACTTT. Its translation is CASSSPSSYNSPLHF.

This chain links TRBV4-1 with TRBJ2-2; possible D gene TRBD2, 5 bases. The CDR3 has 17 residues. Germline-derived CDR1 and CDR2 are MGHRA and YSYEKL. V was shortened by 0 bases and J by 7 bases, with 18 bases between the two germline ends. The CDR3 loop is CASSQDPSGGRFGELFF. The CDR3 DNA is TGCGCCAGCAGCCAAGATCCCTCCGGTGGGAGATTCGGGGAGCTGTTTTTT.

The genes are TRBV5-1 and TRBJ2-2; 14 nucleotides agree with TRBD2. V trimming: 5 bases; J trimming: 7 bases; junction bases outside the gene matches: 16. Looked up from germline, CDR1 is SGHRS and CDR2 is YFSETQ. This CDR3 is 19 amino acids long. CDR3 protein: CASSRSGQGLAGVSGELFF. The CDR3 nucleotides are TGCGCCAGCAGTCGTTCCGGTCAGGGACTAGCGGGAGTAAGCGGGGAGCTGTTTTTT.

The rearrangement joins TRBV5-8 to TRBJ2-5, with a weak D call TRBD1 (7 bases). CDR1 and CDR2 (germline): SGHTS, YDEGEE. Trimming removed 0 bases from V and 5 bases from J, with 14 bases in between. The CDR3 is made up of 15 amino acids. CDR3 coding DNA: TGTGCCAGCAGCTTGGGACAGGGCCGGGGGGAGACCCAGTACTTC. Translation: CASSLGQGRGETQYF.

DNA for the CDR3: TGTGCCAGCTCACCCCGAGACTTTAACACCGGGGAGCTGTTTTTT. This sequence encodes CASSPRDFNTGELFF. The rearrangement uses TRBV18 and TRBJ2-2; the D is unclear. V gave up 3 bases and J gave up 2 bases, with 10 bases separating them. The CDR3 totals 15 residues. CDR1 KGHSH and CDR2 LQKENI come from the germline V gene.

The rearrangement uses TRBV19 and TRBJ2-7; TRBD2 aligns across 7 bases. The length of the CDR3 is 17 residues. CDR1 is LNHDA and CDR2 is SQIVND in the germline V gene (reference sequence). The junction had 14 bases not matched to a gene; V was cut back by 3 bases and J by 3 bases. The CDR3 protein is CASSIFGTKTTDYEQYF. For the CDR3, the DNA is TGTGCCAGTAGTATTTTCGGGACTAAGACTACAGACTACGAGCAGTACTTC. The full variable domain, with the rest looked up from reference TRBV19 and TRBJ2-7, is DGGITQSPKYLFRKEGQNVTLSCEQNLNHDAMYWYRQDPGQGLRLIYYSQIVNDFQKGDIAEGYSVSREKKESFPLTVTSAQKNPTAFYLCASSIFGTKTTDYEQYFGPGTRLTVT.

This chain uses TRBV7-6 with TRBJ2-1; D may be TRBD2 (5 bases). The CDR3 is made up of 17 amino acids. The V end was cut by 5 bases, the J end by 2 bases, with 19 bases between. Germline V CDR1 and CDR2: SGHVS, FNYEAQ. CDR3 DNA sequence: TGTGCCAGCAGCCTCCCCTTGGTGGGAGTCACCTACAATGAGCAGTTCTTC. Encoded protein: CASSLPLVGVTYNEQFF.

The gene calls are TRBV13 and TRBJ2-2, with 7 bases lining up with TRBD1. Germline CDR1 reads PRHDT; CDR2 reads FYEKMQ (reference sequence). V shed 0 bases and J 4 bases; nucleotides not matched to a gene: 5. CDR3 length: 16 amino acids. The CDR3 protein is CASSLGQGVSTGELFF. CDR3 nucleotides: TGTGCCAGCAGCTTAGGGCAGGGGGTGAGCACCGGGGAGCTGTTTTTT.

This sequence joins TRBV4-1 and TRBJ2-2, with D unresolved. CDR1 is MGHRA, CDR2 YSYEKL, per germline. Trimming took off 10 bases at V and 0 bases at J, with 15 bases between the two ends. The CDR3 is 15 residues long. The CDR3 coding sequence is TGCGCCACATCAGAGGTCAGTCCGAACACCGGGGAGCTGTTTTTT. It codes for CATSEVSPNTGELFF.

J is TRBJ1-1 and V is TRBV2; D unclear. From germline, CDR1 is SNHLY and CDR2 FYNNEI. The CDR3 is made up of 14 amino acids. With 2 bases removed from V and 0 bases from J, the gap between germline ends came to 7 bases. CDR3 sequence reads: CASSENTLNTEAFF. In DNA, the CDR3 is TGTGCCAGCAGTGAAAACACCCTGAACACTGAAGCTTTCTTT.

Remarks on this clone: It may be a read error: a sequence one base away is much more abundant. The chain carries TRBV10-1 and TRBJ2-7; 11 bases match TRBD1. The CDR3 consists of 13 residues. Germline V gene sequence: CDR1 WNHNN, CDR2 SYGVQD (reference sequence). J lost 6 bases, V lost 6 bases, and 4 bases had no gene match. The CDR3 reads CASSRDRGGEQYF. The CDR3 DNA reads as TGCGCCAGCAGCCGGGACAGGGGGGGCGAGCAGTACTTC.

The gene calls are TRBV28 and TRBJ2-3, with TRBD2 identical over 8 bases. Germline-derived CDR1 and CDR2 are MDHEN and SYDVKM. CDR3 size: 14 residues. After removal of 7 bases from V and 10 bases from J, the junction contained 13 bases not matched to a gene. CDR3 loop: CASTPGIAGTSQYF. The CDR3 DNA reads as TGTGCCAGCACCCCGGGTATAGCGGGGACGTCGCAGTATTTT.

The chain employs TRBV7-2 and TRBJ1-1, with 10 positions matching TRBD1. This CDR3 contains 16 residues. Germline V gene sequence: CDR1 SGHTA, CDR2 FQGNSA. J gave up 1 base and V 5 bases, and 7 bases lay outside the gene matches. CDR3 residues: CASSPRTGGWNTEAFF. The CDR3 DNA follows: TGTGCCAGCAGCCCTCGGACAGGGGGGTGGAACACTGAAGCTTTCTTT.

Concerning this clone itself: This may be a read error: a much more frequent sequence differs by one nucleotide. The DNA for the CDR3 is TGTGCCAGCAGCTGGCGGACAGGGGGCACAGATACGCAGTATTTT. Its protein product is CASSWRTGGTDTQYF. The chain has TRBV7-9 and TRBJ2-3; 9 bases agree with TRBD1. Per the germline V gene, CDR1 is SEHNR and CDR2 is FQNEAQ (reference sequence). V lost 4 bases, J lost 1 base, and 3 bases stayed unmatched. CDR3 length: 15 amino acids.

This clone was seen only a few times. The CDR3 DNA reads TGTGCCAGCAGCTTAGGGCGGGGGACGGCTACCTCTGGGGCCAACGTCCTGACTTTC. It encodes CASSLGRGTATSGANVLTF. The V call is TRBV7-9, the J call TRBJ2-6; the match to TRBD2 covers 7 bases. V gave up 1 base and J gave up 0 bases; unmatched junction bases: 9. Per germline, CDR1 SEHNR and CDR2 FQNEAQ (reference sequence). This CDR3 spans 19 amino acids.

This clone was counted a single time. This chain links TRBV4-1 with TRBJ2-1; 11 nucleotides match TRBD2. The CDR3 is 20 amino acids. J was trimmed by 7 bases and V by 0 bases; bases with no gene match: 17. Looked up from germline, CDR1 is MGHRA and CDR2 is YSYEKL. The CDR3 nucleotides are TGCGCCAGCAGCCAAGAAAAAACAACCTCCACTAGCGGGAGAAGGAATGAGCAGTTCTTC. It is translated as CASSQEKTTSTSGRRNEQFF.

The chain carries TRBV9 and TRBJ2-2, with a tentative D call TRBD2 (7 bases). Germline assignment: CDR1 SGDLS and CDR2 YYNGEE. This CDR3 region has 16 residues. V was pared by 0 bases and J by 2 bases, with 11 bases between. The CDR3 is CASSVAGGPNTGELFF. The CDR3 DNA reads TGTGCCAGCAGCGTAGCCGGGGGGCCTAACACCGGGGAGCTGTTTTTT.

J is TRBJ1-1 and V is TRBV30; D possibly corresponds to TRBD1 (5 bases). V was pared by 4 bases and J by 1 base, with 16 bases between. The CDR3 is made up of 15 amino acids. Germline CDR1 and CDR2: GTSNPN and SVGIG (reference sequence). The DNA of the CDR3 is TGTGCCTGGAAGACTCAGGGACTACCGAACACTGAAGCTTTCTTT. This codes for CAWKTQGLPNTEAFF. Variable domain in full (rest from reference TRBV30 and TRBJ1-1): SQTIHQWPATLVQPVGSPLSLECTVEGTSNPNLYWYRQAAGRGLQLLFYSVGIGQISSEVPQNLSASRPQDRQFILSSKKLLLSDSGFYLCAWKTQGLPNTEAFFGQGTRLTVV.

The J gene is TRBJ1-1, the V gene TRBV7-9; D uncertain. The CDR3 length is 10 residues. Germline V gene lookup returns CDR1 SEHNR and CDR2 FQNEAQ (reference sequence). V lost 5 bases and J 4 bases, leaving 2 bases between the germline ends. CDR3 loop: CASSRTEAFF. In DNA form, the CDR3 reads TGTGCCAGCAGCCGCACTGAAGCTTTCTTT.

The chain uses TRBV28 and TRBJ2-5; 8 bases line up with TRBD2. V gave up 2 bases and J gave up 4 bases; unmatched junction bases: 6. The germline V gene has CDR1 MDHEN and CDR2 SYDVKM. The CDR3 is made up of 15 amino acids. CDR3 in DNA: TGTGCCAGCAGTTTAGGTGGGACTAGGGGAGAGACCCAGTACTTC. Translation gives CASSLGGTRGETQYF.

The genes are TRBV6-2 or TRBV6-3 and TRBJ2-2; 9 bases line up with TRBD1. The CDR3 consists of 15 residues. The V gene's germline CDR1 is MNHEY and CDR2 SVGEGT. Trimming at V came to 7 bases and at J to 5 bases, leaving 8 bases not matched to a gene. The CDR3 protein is CASTPQGAWTGELFF. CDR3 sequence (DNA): TGTGCCAGCACCCCACAGGGGGCTTGGACCGGGGAGCTGTTTTTT.

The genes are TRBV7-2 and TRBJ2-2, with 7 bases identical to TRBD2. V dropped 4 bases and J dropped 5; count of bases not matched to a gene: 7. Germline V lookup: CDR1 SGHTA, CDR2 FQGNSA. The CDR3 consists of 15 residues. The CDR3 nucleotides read TGTGCCAGCAGCTACCGGACTAGATCGACCGGGGAGCTGTTTTTT. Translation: CASSYRTRSTGELFF.

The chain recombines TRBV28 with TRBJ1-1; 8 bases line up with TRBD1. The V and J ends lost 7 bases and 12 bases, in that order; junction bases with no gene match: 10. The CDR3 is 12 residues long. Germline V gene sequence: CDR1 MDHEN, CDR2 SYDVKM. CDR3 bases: TGTGCCAGCATATTGTTGACAGGGGAATCTTTCTTT. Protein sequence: CASILLTGESFF.